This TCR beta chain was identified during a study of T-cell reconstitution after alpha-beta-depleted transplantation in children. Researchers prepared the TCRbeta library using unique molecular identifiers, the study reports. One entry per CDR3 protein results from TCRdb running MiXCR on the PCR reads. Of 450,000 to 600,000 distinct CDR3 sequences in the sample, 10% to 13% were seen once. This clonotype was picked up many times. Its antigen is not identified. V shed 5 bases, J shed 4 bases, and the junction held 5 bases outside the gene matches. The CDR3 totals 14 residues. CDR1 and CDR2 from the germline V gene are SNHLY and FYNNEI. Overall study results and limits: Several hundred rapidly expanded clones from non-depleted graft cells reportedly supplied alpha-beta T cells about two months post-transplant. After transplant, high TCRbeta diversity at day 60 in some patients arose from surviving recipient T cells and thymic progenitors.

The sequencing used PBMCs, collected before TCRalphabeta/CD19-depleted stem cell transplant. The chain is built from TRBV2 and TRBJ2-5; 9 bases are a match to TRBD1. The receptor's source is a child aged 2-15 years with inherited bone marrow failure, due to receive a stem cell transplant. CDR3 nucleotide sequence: TGTGCCAGCAGTAGGACAGGGGTAGGAGAGACCCAGTACTTC. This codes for CASSRTGVGETQYF.